This is a list of T cell receptor beta chains from one sample in a study of T cell responses to AZD1222 COVID-19 vaccine. Profiled with immunoSEQ multiplex PCR; TCRdb holds only in-frame clones, not every one. The sample lists about 140,000 clones, 85% to 95% occurring once. The source material was peripheral blood, sampled on day 0 of MenACWY control vaccination. The receptor source for this set is an adult in good health. The CDR3 runs from the conserved cysteine through the conserved F or W. D genes are given only for firm matches. Rows give clone size only sometimes, using once, few, many, or a class for an expanded clone.

TRBV4-1	NA	TRBJ1-1	NA	TGCGCCAGCAGCCAACCCGCCGGGCGAAGGGAATTTTCAGAAGCTTTCTTT	CASSQPAGRREFSEAFF
TRBV7-2	NA	TRBJ1-2	NA	TGTGCCAGCAGCTTTTTAAGTTCCTATGGCTACACCTTC	CASSFLSSYGYTF
TRBV4-3	NA	TRBJ1-3	NA	TGCGCCAGCAGCCAAGAATTCGGTTCCTCTGGAAACACCATATATTTT	CASSQEFGSSGNTIYF
TRBV5-5	NA	TRBJ2-7	NA	TGTGCCAGCAGCTTCCAGGACACCCTTTCTAGGTACGAGCAGTACTTC	CASSFQDTLSRYEQYF
TRBV4-2	TRBD2	TRBJ2-7	NA	TGTGCCAGCAGCCATGTGAGCGGGGGGGCGGGATACGAGCAGTACTTC	CASSHVSGGAGYEQYF
TRBV19	TRBD1	TRBJ2-2	NA	TGTGCCAGTAGTGGACAGGGGCCTAACACCGGGGAGCTGTTTTTT	CASSGQGPNTGELFF
TRBV27	TRBD1	TRBJ2-3	NA	TGTGCCAGCAGTCCCATACAGGGGAGCGCAGATACGCAGTATTTT	CASSPIQGSADTQYF
TRBV9	NA	TRBJ1-6	NA	TGTGCCAGCAGCGTAACTGGACAGAATAATTCACCCCTCCACTTT	CASSVTGQNNSPLHF
TRBV18	TRBD1	TRBJ1-4	NA	TGTGCCAGCTCGTCCACAGGGGGTATGCATGAAAAACTGTTTTTT	CASSSTGGMHEKLFF
TRBV11-2	TRBD1	TRBJ1-5	NA	TGTGCCAGCAGCTCCATGTTAGGACAGGGGGTCAATAGCAATCAGCCCCAGCATTTT	CASSSMLGQGVNSNQPQHF
TRBV19	NA	TRBJ2-2	NA	TGTGCCAGTAGTATAAGGCGACAGTTCGGCGGGGAGCTGTTTTTT	CASSIRRQFGGELFF
TRBV2	NA	TRBJ1-2	NA	TGTGCCAGCAGTGAAGGGTCAAAGAAGGAGTTCTATGGCTACACCTTC	CASSEGSKKEFYGYTF
TRBV27	TRBD1	TRBJ1-1	NA	TGTGCCAGCAGTTGGGACAGGGGGCGGGAAGCTTTCTTT	CASSWDRGREAFF
TRBV3-1/TRBV3-2	TRBD2	TRBJ2-7	NA	TGTGCCAGCAGCCAAGACGTATGGACTAGGGCTTCCTACGAGCAGTACTTC	CASSQDVWTRASYEQYF
TRBV27	TRBD1	TRBJ1-5	NA	TGTGCCAGCAGTGCAAGCCGGACAGGGGGTCAGCCCCAGCATTTT	CASSASRTGGQPQHF
TRBV5-5	TRBD1	TRBJ1-1	NA	TGTGCCAGCACTCCGACAGGGTATAGAACTGAAGCTTTCTTT	CASTPTGYRTEAFF
TRBV6-1	NA	TRBJ1-2	few	TGTGCCAGCAGTGAAGCTCTCCGGGTATCTGGTTATGGCTACACCTTC	CASSEALRVSGYGYTF
TRBV19	NA	TRBJ2-1	NA	TGTGCCAGTACCGATCCCCGCGGGGCGAATGAGCAGTTCTTC	CASTDPRGANEQFF
TRBV7-2	NA	TRBJ2-1	NA	TGTGCCAGCAGCTTCCGGGGGTCCGCCTACAATGAGCAGTTCTTC	CASSFRGSAYNEQFF
TRBV15	TRBD1	TRBJ2-7	once	TGTGCCACCAGCGCCGGGACAGGGGTTCGCGAGCAGTACTTC	CATSAGTGVREQYF
TRBV5-1	TRBD1	TRBJ1-1	NA	TGCGCCAGCAGCGGAGCACAGGGGGTGAGCACTGAAGCTTTCTTT	CASSGAQGVSTEAFF
TRBV28	NA	TRBJ1-5	NA	TGTGCCACAGGTGTAGAGGGGCGTTTAGATCAGCCCCAGCATTTT	CATGVEGRLDQPQHF